This T cell receptor (beta chain) was obtained from a study of monozygotic twins with cystic fibrosis. TCRdb keeps only in-frame clones here, not all; method: immunoSEQ multiplex PCR. The sample lists about 9,500 clones; approximately 98% were seen once. The sequencing input was blood. The source is a girl aged 2 to 9 with cystic fibrosis.

The CDR3 protein is CASSLRGSGSYEQYF. DNA for the CDR3: TGTGCCAGCAGCTTACGCGGTAGCGGGTCCTACGAGCAGTACTTC. The rearrangement links TRBV7-9 to TRBJ2-7; 7 positions agree with TRBD2. The CDR3 spans 15 residues. J was trimmed by 1 base and V by 2 bases; bases with no gene match: 5. The V gene's germline CDR1 is SEHNR and CDR2 FQNEAQ (reference sequence).